What follows is one T cell receptor (beta chain) and its context. Its antigen remains unidentified. Every sample had 1-10 million cryopreserved PBMC in it before DNA extraction. This CDR3 spans 14 amino acids. V gave up 0 bases and J gave up 8 bases, with 13 bases separating them. From germline, CDR1 is ENHRY and CDR2 SYGVKD. The data stem from a study of long-term antiretroviral therapy in people with HIV. Overall study results and limits: Repertoire composition at all time points was dominated by clones that had expanded before ART.

Researchers ran immunoSEQ v3.0 at survey level. The method was immunoSEQ multiplex PCR; TCRdb's version includes in-frame clones alone and lacks a portion of them. Altogether roughly 28,000 clones are present, 75% to 95% being singletons, with the ten largest covering approximately 4.3%. J is TRBJ1-2 and V is TRBV10-3; no reliable D call. The sample was unsorted PBMCs, taken approximately 5.1 years after starting antiretroviral therapy. This sequence originates from a woman between 40 and 55 years old with HIV. CDR3 DNA sequence: TGTGCCATCAGTGAGTCTAAAGGATTACGGGGCTACACCTTC. Its translation is CAISESKGLRGYTF.